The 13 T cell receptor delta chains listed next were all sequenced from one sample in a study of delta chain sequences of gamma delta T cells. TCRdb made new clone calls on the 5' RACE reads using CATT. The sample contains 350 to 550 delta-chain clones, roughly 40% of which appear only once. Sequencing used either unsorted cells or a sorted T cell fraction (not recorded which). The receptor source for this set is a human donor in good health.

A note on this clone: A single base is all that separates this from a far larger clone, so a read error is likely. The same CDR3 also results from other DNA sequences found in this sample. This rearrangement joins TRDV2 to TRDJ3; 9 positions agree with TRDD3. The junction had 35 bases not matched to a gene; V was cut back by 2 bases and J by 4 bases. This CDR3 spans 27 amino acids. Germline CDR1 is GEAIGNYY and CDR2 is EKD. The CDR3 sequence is CACDNVGGSSKPLTGGPSSWDTRQMFF. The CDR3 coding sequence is TGTGCCTGTGACAATGTGGGAGGAAGTTCAAAGCCATTAACTGGGGGACCGAGCTCATGGGACACCCGACAGATGTTTTTC.

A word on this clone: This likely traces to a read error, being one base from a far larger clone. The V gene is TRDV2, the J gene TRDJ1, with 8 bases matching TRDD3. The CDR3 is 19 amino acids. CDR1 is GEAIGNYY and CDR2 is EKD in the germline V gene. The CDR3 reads CACDLLHTGGRLYTYKLIF. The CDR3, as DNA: TGTGCCTGTGACCTTCTCCATACTGGGGGTCGACTATACACCTATAAACTCATCTTT.

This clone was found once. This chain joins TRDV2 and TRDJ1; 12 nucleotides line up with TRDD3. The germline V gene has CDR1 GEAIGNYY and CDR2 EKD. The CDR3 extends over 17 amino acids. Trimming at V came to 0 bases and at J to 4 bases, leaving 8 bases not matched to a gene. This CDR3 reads CACDTGGLGDTSDKLIF. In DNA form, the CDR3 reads TGTGCCTGTGACACCGGTGGACTGGGGGATACTAGCGATAAACTCATCTTT.

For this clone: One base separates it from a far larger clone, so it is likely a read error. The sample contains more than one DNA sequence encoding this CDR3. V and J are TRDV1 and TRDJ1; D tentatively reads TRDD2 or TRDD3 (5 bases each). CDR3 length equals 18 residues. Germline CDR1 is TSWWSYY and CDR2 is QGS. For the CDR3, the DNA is TGTGCTCTCGGGGACCCACTTCCCTTGACTGACGACACCGATAAACTCATCTTT. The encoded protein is CALGDPLPLTDDTDKLIF.

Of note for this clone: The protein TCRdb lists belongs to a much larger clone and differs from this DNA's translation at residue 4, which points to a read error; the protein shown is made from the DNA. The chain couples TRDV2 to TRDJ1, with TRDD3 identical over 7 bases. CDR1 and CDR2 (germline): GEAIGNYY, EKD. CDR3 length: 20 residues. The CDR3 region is CACGTVGDHLNQLYTDKLIF. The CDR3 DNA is TGTGCCTGTGGCACCGTGGGGGACCATTTAAACCAGCTGTACACCGATAAACTCATCTTT.

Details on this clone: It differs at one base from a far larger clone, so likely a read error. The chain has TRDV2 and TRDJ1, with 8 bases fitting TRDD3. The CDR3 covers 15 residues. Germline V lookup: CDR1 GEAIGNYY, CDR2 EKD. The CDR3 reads CACDPLGAHTDKLTF. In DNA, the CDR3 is TGTGCCTGTGACCCACTGGGGGCCCACACCGATAAACTCACCTTT.

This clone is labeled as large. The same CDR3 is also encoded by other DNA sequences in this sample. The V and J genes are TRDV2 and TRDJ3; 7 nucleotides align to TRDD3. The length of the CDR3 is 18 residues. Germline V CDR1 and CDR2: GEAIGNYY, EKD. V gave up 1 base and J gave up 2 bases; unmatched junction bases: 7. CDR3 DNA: TGTGCCTGTGACACGATACTAGGGGATACCTGGGACACCCGACAGATGTTTTTC. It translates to CACDTILGDTWDTRQMFF.

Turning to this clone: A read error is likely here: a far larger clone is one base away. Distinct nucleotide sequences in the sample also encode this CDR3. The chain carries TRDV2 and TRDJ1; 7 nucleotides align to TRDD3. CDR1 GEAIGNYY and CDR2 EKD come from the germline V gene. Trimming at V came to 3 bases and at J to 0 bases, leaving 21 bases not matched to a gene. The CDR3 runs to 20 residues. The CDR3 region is CACDPLLDGTPGGYTDKLIF. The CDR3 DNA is TGTGCCTGTGACCCACTCCTGGATGGGACCCCTGGGGGTTACACCGATAAACTCATCTTT.

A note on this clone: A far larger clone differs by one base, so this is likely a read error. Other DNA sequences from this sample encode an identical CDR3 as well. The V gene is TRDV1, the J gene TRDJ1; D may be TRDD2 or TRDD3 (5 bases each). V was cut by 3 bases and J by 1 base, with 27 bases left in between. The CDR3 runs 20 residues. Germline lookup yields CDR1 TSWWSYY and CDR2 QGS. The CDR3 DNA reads TGTGCTCTTGGGGAGACCCAGACCCTACTTCGCAGTTGGGGCACCGATAAACTCATCTTT. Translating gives CALGETQTLLRSWGTDKLIF.

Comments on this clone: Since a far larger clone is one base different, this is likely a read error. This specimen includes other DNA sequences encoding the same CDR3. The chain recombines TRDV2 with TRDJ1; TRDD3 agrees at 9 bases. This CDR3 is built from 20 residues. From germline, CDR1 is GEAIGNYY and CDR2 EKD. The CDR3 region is CACDTIPSRPTGGHTDKLIF. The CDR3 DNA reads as TGTGCCTGTGACACAATTCCCTCTCGACCAACTGGGGGACACACCGACAAACTCATCTTT.

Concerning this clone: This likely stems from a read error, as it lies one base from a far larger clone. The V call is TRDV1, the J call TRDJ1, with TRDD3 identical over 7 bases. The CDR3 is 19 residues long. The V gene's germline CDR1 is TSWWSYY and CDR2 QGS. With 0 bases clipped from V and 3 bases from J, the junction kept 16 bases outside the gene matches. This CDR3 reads CALGELEYWGQSGADKLIF. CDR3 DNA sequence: TGTGCTCTTGGGGAACTCGAGTACTGGGGACAATCGGGCGCCGATAAACTCATCTTT.

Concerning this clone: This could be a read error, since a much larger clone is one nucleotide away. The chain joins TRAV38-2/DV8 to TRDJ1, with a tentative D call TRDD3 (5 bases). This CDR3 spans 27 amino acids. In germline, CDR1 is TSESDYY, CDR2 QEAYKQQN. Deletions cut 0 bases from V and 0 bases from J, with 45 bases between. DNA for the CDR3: TGTGCTTATAGGAGCGCGCTGAGGGACCTATTAGGTGGGTACTGGTGGATAAAGAAGTCGTACACCGATAAACTCATCTTT. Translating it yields CAYRSALRDLLGGYWWIKKSYTDKLIF.

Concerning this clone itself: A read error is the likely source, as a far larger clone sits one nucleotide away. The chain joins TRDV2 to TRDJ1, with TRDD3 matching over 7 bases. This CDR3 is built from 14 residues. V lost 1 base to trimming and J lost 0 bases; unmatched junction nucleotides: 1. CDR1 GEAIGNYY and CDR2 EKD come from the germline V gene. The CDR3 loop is CACDTWGNTDKLIF. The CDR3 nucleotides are TGTGCCTGTGACACGTGGGGGAACACCGATAAACTCATCTTT.